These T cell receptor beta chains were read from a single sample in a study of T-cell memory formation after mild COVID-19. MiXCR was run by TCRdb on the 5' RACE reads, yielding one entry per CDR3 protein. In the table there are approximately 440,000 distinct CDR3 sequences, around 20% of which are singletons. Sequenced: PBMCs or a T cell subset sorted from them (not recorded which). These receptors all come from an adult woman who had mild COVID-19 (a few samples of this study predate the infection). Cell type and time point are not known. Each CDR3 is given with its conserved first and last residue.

CDR3 protein: CASSLGLAGGLNTGELFF; V gene: TRBV6-5
CDR3 protein: CASSPWGASQPQHF; V gene: TRBV2
CDR3 protein: CASSPGDNRDYTF; V gene: TRBV19
CDR3 protein: CAIMTRNSSYEQYF; V gene: TRBV10-3
CDR3 protein: CASSEPSGAAPGELFF; V gene: TRBV4-3
CDR3 protein: CASSRASGRVTETQYF; V gene: TRBV6-6
CDR3 protein: CSARPSTSGSHNEQFF; V gene: TRBV20-1
CDR3 protein: CATSDRTSGSMNEQYF; V gene: TRBV24-1
CDR3 protein: CASSLGVRGEAFF; V gene: TRBV7-6
CDR3 protein: CATSRDRTVSGANVLTF; V gene: TRBV15
CDR3 protein: CASSLDGGLGSYGYTF; V gene: TRBV11-2
CDR3 protein: CASSFYRGVNTEAFF; V gene: TRBV5-8